This T cell receptor beta chain was recovered during a study of sequential checkpoint blockade in melanoma. Study in general: Twenty-two patients had tumor biopsies before treatment and at week 13.

Profiled with immunoSEQ multiplex PCR; TCRdb holds only in-frame clones, not every one. Of about 6,700 clones in the sample, roughly a quarter were seen once. This sample's treatment: randomized to nivolumab then ipilimumab (arm A) or the reverse (arm B). Germline CDR1 KGHSH, CDR2 LQKENI. V was pared by 1 base and J by 5 bases, with 9 bases of the junction left unmatched. The CDR3 covers 16 residues. The V call is TRBV18, the J call TRBJ2-7; 9 bases agree with TRBD2. The sequence was collected from a human donor with melanoma. This material consisted of tumor tissue (inferred from file names), taken from a patient given nivolumab and ipilimumab in sequence. The CDR3 here is CASSPQVAGESNEQYV. The CDR3 nucleotides are TGTGCCAGCTCACCACAGGTAGCGGGAGAATCTAACGAGCAGTACGTC.